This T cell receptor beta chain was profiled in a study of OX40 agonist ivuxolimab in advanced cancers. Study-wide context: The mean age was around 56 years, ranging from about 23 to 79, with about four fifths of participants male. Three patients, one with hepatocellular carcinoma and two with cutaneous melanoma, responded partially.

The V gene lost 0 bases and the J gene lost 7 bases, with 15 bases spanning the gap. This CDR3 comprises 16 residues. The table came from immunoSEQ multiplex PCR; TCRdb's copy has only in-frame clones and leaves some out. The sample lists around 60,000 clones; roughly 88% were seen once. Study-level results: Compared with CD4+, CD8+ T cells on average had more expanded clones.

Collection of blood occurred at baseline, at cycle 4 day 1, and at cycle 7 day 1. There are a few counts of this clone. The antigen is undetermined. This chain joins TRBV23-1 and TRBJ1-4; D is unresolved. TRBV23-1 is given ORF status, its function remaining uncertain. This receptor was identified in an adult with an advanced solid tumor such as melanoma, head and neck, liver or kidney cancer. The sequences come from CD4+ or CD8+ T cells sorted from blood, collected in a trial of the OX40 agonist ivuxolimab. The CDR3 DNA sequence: TGCGCCAGCAGTCAATCCTCGATCCAAGGGAGTGAAAAACTGTTTTTT. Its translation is CASSQSSIQGSEKLFF.